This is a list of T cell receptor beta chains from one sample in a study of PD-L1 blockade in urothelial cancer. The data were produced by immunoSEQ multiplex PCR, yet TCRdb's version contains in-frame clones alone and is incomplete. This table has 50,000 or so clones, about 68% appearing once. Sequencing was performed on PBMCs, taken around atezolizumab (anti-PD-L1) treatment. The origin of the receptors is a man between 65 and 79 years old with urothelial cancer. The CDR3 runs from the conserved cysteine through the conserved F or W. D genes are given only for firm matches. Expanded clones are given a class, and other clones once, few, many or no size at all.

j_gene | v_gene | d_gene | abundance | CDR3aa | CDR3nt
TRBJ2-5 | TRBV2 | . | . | CASRLIIRQETQYF | TGTGCCAGCAGACTAATCATTAGGCAAGAGACCCAGTACTTC
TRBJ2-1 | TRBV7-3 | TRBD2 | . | CASSSGTRSNEQFF | TGTGCCAGCAGCTCAGGGACTAGGAGCAATGAGCAGTTCTTC
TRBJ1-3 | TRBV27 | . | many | CASSLMSSGNTIYF | TGTGCCAGCAGTTTAATGAGCTCTGGAAACACCATATATTTT
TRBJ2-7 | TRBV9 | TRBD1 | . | CASSVGTVSYEQYF | TGTGCCAGCAGCGTTGGGACAGTATCCTACGAGCAGTACTTC
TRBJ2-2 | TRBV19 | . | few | CASKFGQSAGELFF | TGTGCCAGTAAGTTCGGACAGTCCGCCGGGGAGCTGTTTTTT
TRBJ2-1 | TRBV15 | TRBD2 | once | CATRLAGGRNEQFF | TGTGCCACTAGACTAGCGGGAGGGCGGAATGAGCAGTTCTTC
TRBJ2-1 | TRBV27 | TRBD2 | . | CASSALLGLAETSSYNEQFF | TGTGCCAGCAGTGCCCTATTGGGACTAGCGGAGACTAGCTCCTACAATGAGCAGTTCTTC
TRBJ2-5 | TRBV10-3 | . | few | CAISGQTQETQYF | TGTGCCATCAGCGGACAGACTCAAGAGACCCAGTACTTC
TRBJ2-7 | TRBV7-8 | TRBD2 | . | CASSPYRLAGGHEQYF | TGTGCCAGCAGCCCATACCGACTAGCGGGGGGCCACGAGCAGTACTTC
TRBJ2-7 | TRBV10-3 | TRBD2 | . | CAISWISVAGSSSGSSYEQYF | TGTGCCATTTCTTGGATTTCTGTGGCAGGGTCGTCTAGCGGGAGCTCCTACGAGCAGTACTTC
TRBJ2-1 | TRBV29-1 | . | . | CSVETGSGSYNEQFF | TGCAGCGTTGAAACGGGGTCAGGCTCCTACAATGAGCAGTTCTTC